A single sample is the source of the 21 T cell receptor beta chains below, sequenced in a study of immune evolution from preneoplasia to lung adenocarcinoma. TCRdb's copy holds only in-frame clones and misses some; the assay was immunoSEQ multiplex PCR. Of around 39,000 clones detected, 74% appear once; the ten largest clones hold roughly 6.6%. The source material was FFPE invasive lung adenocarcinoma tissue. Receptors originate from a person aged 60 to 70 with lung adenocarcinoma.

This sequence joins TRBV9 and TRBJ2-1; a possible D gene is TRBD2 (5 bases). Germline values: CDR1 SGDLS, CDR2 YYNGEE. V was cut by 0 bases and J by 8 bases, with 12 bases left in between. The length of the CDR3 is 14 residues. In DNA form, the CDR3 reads TGTGCCAGCAGCGTAGGACTAATAGTCGATGAGCAGTTCTTC. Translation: CASSVGLIVDEQFF.

As DNA, the CDR3 is TGTGCCAGCAGCTTGGGGCGGAACGAGCAGTACTTC. It yields the protein CASSLGRNEQYF. V and J are TRBV5-5 and TRBJ2-7; D call uncertain. This CDR3 is 12 amino acids long. V was cut by 0 bases and J by 5 bases, with 6 bases left in between. Looked up from germline, CDR1 is SGHKS and CDR2 is YYEKEE (reference sequence). The full variable domain, in which reference TRBV5-5 and TRBJ2-7 provide the parts outside the CDR3, is DAGVTQSPTHLIKTRGQQVTLRCSPISGHKSVSWYQQVLGQGPQFIFQYYEKEERGRGNFPDRFSARQFPNYSSELNVNALLLGDSALYLCASSLGRNEQYFGPGTRLTVT.

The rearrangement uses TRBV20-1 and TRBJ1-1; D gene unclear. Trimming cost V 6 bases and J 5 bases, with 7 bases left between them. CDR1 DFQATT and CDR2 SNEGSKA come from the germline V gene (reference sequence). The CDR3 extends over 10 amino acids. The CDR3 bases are TGCAGTGCCCGAGAGACTGAAGCTTTCTTT. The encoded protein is CSARETEAFF.

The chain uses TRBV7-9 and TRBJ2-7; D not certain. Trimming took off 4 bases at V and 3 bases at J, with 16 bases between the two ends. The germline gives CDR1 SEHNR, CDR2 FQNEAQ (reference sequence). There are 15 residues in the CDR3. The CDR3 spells CASSSAPTVHYEQYF. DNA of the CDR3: TGTGCCAGCAGCTCTGCGCCGACGGTGCACTACGAGCAGTACTTC.

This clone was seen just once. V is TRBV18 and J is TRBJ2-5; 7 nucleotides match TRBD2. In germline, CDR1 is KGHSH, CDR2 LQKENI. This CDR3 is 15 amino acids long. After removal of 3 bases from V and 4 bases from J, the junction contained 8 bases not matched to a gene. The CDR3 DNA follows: TGTGCCAGCTCACCCCAAGCGGGACGGACAGAGACCCAGTACTTC. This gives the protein CASSPQAGRTETQYF.

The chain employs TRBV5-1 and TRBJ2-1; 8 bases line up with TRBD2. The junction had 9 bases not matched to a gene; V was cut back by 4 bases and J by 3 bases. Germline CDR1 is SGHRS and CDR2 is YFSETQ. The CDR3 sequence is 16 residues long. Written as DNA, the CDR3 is TGCGCCAGCAGCCCGGGGGGGGGCGGTGGCTACAATGAGCAGTTCTTC. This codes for CASSPGGGGGYNEQFF.

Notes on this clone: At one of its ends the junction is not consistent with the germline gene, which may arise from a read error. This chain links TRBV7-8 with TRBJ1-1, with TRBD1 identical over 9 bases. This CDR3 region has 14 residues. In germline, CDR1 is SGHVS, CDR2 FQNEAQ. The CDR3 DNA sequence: TGTGCCAGCAGCTTAGCGACAGGGGGGCGTGCGGGGCTCTTT. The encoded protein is CASSLATGGRAGLF.

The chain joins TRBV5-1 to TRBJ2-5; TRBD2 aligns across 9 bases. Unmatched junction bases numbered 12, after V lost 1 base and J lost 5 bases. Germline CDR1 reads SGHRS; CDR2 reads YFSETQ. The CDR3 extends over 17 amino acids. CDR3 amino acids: CASSLSLGLAGMETQYF. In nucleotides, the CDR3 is TGCGCCAGCAGCTTGTCTTTAGGGCTAGCGGGAATGGAGACCCAGTACTTC.

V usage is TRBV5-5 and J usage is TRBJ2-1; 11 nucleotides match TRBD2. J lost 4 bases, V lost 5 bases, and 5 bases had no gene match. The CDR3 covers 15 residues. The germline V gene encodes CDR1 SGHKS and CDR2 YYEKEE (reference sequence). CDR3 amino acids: CASRTGTSGYNEQFF. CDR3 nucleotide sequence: TGTGCCAGCAGAACCGGGACTAGCGGTTACAATGAGCAGTTCTTC.

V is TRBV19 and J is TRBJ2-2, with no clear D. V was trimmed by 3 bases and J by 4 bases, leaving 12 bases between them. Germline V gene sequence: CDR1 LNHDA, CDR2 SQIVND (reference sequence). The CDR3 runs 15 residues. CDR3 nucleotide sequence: TGTGCCAGTAGTATTGACCATCCATTCACCGGGGAGCTGTTTTTT. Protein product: CASSIDHPFTGELFF.

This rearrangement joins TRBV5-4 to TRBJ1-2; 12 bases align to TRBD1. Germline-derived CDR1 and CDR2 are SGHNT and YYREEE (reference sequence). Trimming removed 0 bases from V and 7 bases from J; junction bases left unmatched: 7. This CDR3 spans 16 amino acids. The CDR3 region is CASSLDGTGGAGGYTF. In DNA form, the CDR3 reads TGTGCCAGCAGCTTGGACGGGACAGGGGGCGCGGGTGGCTACACCTTC.

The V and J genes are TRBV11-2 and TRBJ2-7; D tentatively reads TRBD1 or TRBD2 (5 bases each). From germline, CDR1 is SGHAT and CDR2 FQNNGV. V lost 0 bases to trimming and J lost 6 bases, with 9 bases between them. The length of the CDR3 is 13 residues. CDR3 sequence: CASSLEFGTEQYF. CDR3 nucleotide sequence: TGTGCCAGCAGCTTAGAGTTCGGGACCGAGCAGTACTTC.

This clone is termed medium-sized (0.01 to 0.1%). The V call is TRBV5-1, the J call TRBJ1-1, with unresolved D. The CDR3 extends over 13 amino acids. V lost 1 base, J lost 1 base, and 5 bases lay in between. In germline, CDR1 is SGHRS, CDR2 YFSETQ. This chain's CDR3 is CASSLRENTEAFF. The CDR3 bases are TGCGCCAGCAGCTTGAGGGAGAACACTGAAGCTTTCTTT.

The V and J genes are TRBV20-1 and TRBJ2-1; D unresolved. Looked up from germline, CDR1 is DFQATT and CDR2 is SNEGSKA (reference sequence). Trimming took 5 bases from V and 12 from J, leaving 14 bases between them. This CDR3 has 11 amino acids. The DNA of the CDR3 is TGCAGTGCTTCCCTCTGGTCTCGGCAGTTCTTC. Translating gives CSASLWSRQFF.

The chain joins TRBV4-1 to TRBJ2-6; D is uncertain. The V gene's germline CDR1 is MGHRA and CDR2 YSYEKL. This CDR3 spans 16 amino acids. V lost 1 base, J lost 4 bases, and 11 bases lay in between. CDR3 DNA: TGCGCCAGCAGCCAAGGAAGAGGCGGAGGGGCCAACGTCCTGACTTTC. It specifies CASSQGRGGGANVLTF.

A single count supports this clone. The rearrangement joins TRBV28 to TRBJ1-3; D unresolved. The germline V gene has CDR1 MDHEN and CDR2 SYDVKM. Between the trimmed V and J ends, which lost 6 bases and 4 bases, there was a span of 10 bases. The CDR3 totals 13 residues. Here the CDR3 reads CASSRATGNTIYF. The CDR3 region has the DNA TGTGCCAGCAGCCGGGCGACCGGAAACACCATATATTTT.

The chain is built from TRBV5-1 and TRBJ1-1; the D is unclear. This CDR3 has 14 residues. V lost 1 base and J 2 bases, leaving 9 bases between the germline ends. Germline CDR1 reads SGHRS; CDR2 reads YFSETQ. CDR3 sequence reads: CASSLMDGNTEAFF. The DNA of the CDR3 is TGCGCCAGCAGCTTGATGGACGGTAACACTGAAGCTTTCTTT. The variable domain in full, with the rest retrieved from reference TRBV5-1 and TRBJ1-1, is KAGVTQTPRYLIKTRGQQVTLSCSPISGHRSVSWYQQTPGQGLQFLFEYFSETQRNKGNFPGRFSGRQFSNSRSEMNVSTLELGDSALYLCASSLMDGNTEAFFGQGTRLTVV.

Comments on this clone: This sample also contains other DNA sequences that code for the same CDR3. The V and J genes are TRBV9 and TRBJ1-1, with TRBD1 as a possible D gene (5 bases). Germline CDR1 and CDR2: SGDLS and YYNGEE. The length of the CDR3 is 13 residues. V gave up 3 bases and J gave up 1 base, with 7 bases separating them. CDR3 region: CASSGGPNTEAFF. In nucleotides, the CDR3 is TGTGCCAGCAGCGGGGGACCGAACACTGAAGCTTTCTTT.

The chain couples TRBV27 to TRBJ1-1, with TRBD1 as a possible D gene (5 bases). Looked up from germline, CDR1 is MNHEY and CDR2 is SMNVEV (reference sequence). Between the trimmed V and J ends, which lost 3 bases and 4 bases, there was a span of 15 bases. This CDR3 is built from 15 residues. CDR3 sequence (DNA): TGTGCCAGCAGTTTCTCTCGCGGGGGAATCACTGAAGCTTTCTTT. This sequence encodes CASSFSRGGITEAFF.

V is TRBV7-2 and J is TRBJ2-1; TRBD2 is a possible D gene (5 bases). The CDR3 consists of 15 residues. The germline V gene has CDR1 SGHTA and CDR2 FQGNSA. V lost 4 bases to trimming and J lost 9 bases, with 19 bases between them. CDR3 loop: CASSSRGPSGSEQFF. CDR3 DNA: TGTGCCAGCAGCTCCCGCGGGCCGTCTGGCTCTGAGCAGTTCTTC. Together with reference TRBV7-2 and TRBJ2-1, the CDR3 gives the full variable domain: GAGVSQSPSNKVTEKGKDVELRCDPISGHTALYWYRQSLGQGLEFLIYFQGNSAPDKSGLPSDRFSAERTGGSVSTLTIQRTQQEDSAVYLCASSSRGPSGSEQFFGPGTRLTVL.

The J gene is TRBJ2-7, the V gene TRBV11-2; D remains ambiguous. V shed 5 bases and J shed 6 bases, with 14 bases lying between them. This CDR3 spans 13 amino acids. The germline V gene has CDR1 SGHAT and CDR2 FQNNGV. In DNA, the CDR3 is TGTGCCAGCAGCCAAGACGAGCTGTCCGAGCAGTACTTC. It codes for CASSQDELSEQYF.